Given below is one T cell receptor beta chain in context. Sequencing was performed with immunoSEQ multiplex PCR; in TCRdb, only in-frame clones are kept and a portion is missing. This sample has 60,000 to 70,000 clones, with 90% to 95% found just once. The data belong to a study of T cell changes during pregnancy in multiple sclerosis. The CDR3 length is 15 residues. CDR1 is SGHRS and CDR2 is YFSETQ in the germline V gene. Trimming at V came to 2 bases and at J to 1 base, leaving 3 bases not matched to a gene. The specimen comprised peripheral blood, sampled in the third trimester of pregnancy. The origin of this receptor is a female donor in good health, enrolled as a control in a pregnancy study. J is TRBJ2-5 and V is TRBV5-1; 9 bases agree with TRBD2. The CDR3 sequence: CASSLGGLAQETQYF. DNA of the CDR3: TGCGCCAGCAGCTTAGGGGGACTAGCCCAAGAGACCCAGTACTTC.